This is a list of T cell receptor beta chains from one sample in a study of blood T cells in healthy people across ages. TCRdb redid the calling of the 5' RACE reads with MiXCR, one entry per CDR3 protein. This repertoire shows approximately 1.5 million distinct CDR3 sequences, about 35% found once; its top ten account for 10% to 12%. Sequences were obtained from blood. Source of these receptors: a woman aged 25-40 years in good health. CDR3s include the opening cysteine and the closing phenylalanine or tryptophan. A D gene is named only where the DNA matches it firmly. Clone size is not always given. Where it is, it says once, few, many or a class for expanded clones.

clone size	V gene	J gene	D gene	CDR3 protein	CDR3 DNA
-	TRBV11-2	TRBJ2-1	-	CASSFNLYNEQFF	TGTGCCAGCAGCTTCAACCTCTACAATGAGCAGTTCTTC
-	TRBV18	TRBJ2-3	-	CASSTPMDTQYF	TGTGCCAGCTCCACCCCCATGGATACGCAGTATTTT
-	TRBV20-1	TRBJ1-2	-	CSSRVGYGYTF	TGCAGTTCAAGGGTGGGGTATGGCTACACCTTC
few	TRBV6-2/TRBV6-3	TRBJ2-4	TRBD1	CASRGQGARAKNIQYF	TGTGCCAGCAGGGGACAGGGGGCGAGGGCCAAAAACATTCAGTACTTC
-	TRBV2	TRBJ1-4	-	CASTFAIGTNEKLFF	TGTGCCAGCACCTTCGCTATTGGAACTAATGAAAAACTGTTTTTT
-	TRBV28	TRBJ1-6	-	CDSRGETRSPLHF	TGTGACAGCAGAGGGGAAACTCGGTCACCCCTCCACTTT
-	TRBV6-1	TRBJ1-1	TRBD1	CASSVDRGWNTEAFF	TGTGCCAGCAGTGTAGACAGGGGGTGGAACACTGAAGCTTTCTTT
few	TRBV20-1	TRBJ1-2	-	CSARPPNYGYTF	TGCAGTGCTAGGCCACCTAACTATGGCTACACCTTC
-	TRBV4-1	TRBJ1-5	TRBD1	CASRGQDNQPQHF	TGCGCCAGCAGGGGACAGGACAATCAGCCCCAGCATTTT
-	TRBV20-1	TRBJ1-4	TRBD1	CSAWTGEGEKLFF	TGCAGTGCTTGGACAGGGGAGGGTGAAAAACTGTTTTTT
-	TRBV4-1	TRBJ1-1	-	CASSRAVLSGAEAFF	TGCGCCAGCAGCCGGGCAGTCCTGAGTGGCGCTGAAGCTTTCTTT
-	TRBV11-1	TRBJ2-7	TRBD2	CASSSAWGGQQYF	TGTGCCAGCAGCTCCGCGTGGGGGGGACAGCAGTACTTC
many	TRBV29-1	TRBJ2-2	TRBD1	CSIPRDRYTGELFF	TGCAGCATCCCCCGGGACAGATACACCGGGGAGCTGTTTTTT
-	TRBV20-1	TRBJ2-3	-	CSARGTPSSTDTQYF	TGCAGTGCTAGAGGGACACCTTCTAGCACAGATACGCAGTATTTT
few	TRBV7-8	TRBJ1-1	TRBD1	CASSPEDRVNTEAFF	TGTGCCAGCAGCCCAGAGGACAGGGTGAACACTGAAGCTTTCTTT
-	TRBV6-2/TRBV6-3	TRBJ2-2	-	CASSYSIKGTGELFF	TGTGCCAGCAGTTACTCGATAAAAGGGACCGGGGAGCTGTTTTTT
-	TRBV18	TRBJ2-1	-	CASSPPAVVEQFF	TGTGCCAGCTCACCACCGGCTGTCGTTGAGCAGTTCTTC
many	TRBV20-1	TRBJ2-3	-	CSAPPGTGNTDTQYF	TGCAGTGCTCCTCCCGGGACTGGGAACACAGATACGCAGTATTTT
-	TRBV29-1	TRBJ1-2	-	CSAGEGPIYGYTF	TGCAGCGCTGGAGAGGGCCCGATCTATGGCTACACCTTC
-	TRBV7-9	TRBJ1-2	TRBD1	CASSWTPGQEYGYTF	TGTGCCAGCAGTTGGACCCCCGGACAGGAGTATGGCTACACCTTC
many	TRBV4-1	TRBJ2-7	TRBD1	CASSQPGQGVYEQYF	TGCGCCAGCAGCCAACCGGGACAGGGGGTTTACGAGCAGTACTTC
-	TRBV6-6	TRBJ1-2	TRBD1	CASSERDRSGYTF	TGTGCCAGCAGTGAGAGGGACAGATCTGGCTACACCTTC
-	TRBV2	TRBJ2-7	-	CASSEGGSLYEQYF	TGTGCCAGCAGTGAAGGGGGCTCGCTCTACGAGCAGTACTTC
few	TRBV6-2/TRBV6-3	TRBJ2-7	-	CASSYNRVDEQYF	TGTGCCAGCAGTTACAACAGGGTAGACGAGCAGTACTTC
-	TRBV20-1	TRBJ2-2	TRBD1	CSAPGQGLTGELFF	TGCAGTGCGCCGGGACAGGGTTTAACCGGGGAGCTGTTTTTT
few	TRBV11-2	TRBJ2-7	TRBD1	CASSSPGTGGTQYF	TGTGCCAGCAGCTCCCCCGGGACAGGGGGCACCCAGTACTTC
-	TRBV5-1	TRBJ2-3	-	CASSLIERAWYF	TGCGCCAGCAGCTTAATCGAGCGGGCTTGGTATTTT
-	TRBV5-1	TRBJ1-2	-	CASRGQASRYGYTF	TGCGCCAGCAGAGGGCAGGCCTCGCGTTATGGCTACACCTTC
few	TRBV12-3/TRBV12-4	TRBJ2-3	TRBD1	CASSLTGSGTDTQYF	TGTGCCAGCAGCTTGACAGGGTCTGGCACAGATACGCAGTATTTT
-	TRBV2	TRBJ1-5	-	CASGQFHSNQPQHF	TGTGCCAGCGGGCAGTTCCATAGCAATCAGCCCCAGCATTTT
few	TRBV5-1	TRBJ2-4	-	CASSRDGLVQYF	TGCGCCAGCAGCCGGGATGGCCTAGTTCAGTACTTC
-	TRBV4-2	TRBJ1-1	-	CASSHRLDRTINTEAFF	TGTGCCAGCAGCCATCGACTAGACAGGACCATAAACACTGAAGCTTTCTTT
-	TRBV2	TRBJ2-1	TRBD2	CASSGVAGGSYNEQFF	TGTGCCAGCAGTGGGGTAGCGGGGGGCTCCTACAATGAGCAGTTCTTC
few	TRBV20-1	TRBJ2-7	-	CSARDIARAYEQYF	TGCAGTGCTAGAGATATAGCGCGAGCCTACGAGCAGTACTTC
few	TRBV5-5	TRBJ1-2	-	CASTEGSGAWGYTF	TGTGCCAGCACCGAGGGGTCAGGGGCTTGGGGCTACACCTTC
-	TRBV4-1	TRBJ2-1	-	CASSQALRLNEQFF	TGCGCCAGCAGCCAAGCTCTCCGCCTGAATGAGCAGTTCTTC
many	TRBV7-2	TRBJ2-3	TRBD2	CASSFRGRAPTDTQYF	TGTGCCAGCAGCTTTCGCGGGAGGGCCCCTACAGATACGCAGTATTTT
few	TRBV6-1	TRBJ2-5	TRBD2	CASSEAAGGLGETQYF	TGTGCCAGCAGTGAAGCAGCGGGAGGGCTTGGGGAGACCCAGTACTTC
-	TRBV12-3/TRBV12-4	TRBJ2-1	TRBD2	CASTSSGTHYYNEQFF	TGTGCCAGTACATCCAGCGGGACTCACTACTACAATGAGCAGTTCTTC
-	TRBV6-5	TRBJ2-3	-	CASSYFDTQYF	TGTGCCAGCAGTTATTTCGATACGCAGTATTTT
-	TRBV10-3	TRBJ2-4	TRBD2	CAISEGLAASYGQYF	TGTGCCATCAGTGAAGGACTAGCGGCTTCCTACGGGCAGTACTTC
-	TRBV20-1	TRBJ1-1	-	CSAPRAPGGTEAFF	TGCAGTGCTCCAAGGGCCCCGGGAGGAACTGAAGCTTTCTTT
-	TRBV29-1	TRBJ1-2	TRBD1	CSVERTGSFGYTF	TGCAGCGTTGAGCGGACAGGCTCGTTCGGCTACACCTTC
-	TRBV9	TRBJ2-1	-	CASSALGESSYNEQFF	TGTGCCAGCAGCGCCCTGGGCGAGAGCTCCTACAATGAGCAGTTCTTC
-	TRBV28	TRBJ2-7	TRBD2	CASSTALSGRAYEQYF	TGTGCCAGCAGTACTGCACTTAGCGGGAGGGCCTACGAGCAGTACTTC
-	TRBV11-3	TRBJ2-5	-	CASSRGGAGSETQYF	TGTGCCAGCAGCCGAGGAGGGGCGGGATCAGAGACCCAGTACTTC
-	TRBV5-4	TRBJ2-7	TRBD2	CASSPLGAGVEQYF	TGTGCCAGCAGCCCCTTAGGAGCGGGAGTCGAGCAGTACTTC
many	TRBV6-1	TRBJ2-7	-	CASSEGFEGNSYEQYF	TGTGCCAGCAGTGAAGGCTTTGAAGGGAACTCCTACGAGCAGTACTTC
-	TRBV4-1	TRBJ2-5	-	CASSQAGAGRRGETQYF	TGCGCCAGCAGCCAAGCCGGAGCCGGGCGACGCGGCGAGACCCAGTACTTC
few	TRBV9	TRBJ1-2	-	CASSAFSAYTLYGYTF	TGTGCCAGCAGCGCGTTCTCGGCCTACACCCTCTATGGCTACACCTTC
few	TRBV10-3	TRBJ2-6	TRBD1	CAIKDRGSSGANVLTF	TGTGCCATCAAAGACAGGGGAAGCTCTGGGGCCAACGTCCTGACTTTC
once	TRBV20-1	TRBJ2-4	TRBD1	CSAGTGGYERYF	TGCAGTGCGGGGACAGGGGGCTACGAGCGGTACTTC
-	TRBV7-6	TRBJ2-2	TRBD1	CASSLVTGTGNTGELFF	TGTGCCAGCAGCCTCGTTACCGGGACAGGGAACACCGGGGAGCTGTTTTTT
-	TRBV20-1	TRBJ2-7	TRBD2	CSARLAGGPQGSEQYF	TGCAGTGCTAGACTAGCGGGAGGGCCCCAGGGCTCGGAGCAGTACTTC
-	TRBV27	TRBJ1-5	-	CASSGDYYQPQHF	TGTGCCAGCAGCGGGGACTATTATCAGCCCCAGCATTTT
-	TRBV20-1	TRBJ2-1	-	CSASGARGSDEQFF	TGCAGTGCTAGCGGGGCCCGGGGAAGCGATGAGCAGTTCTTC